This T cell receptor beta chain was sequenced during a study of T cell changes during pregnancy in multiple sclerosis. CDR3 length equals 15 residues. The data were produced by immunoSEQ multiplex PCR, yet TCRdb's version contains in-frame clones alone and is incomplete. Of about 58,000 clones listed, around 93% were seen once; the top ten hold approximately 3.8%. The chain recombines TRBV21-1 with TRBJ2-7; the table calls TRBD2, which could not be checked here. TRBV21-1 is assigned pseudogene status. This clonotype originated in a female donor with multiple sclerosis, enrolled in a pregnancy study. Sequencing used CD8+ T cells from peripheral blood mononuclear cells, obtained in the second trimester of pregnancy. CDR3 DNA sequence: TGTGCCAGCAGCAATTGGGCGGGAGCTCCCTACGAGCAGTACTTC. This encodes CASSNWAGAPYEQYF.